The 15 T cell receptor beta chains below all came from one sample that was sequenced in a study of STAT5B mutations in CD4+ large granular lymphocyte leukemia. Sequencing was performed with immunoSEQ multiplex PCR; in TCRdb, only in-frame clones are kept and a portion is missing. The sample lists about 40,000 clones; roughly 80% were seen once. Input material: CD4+ T cells from blood buffy coats. All receptors derive from a human donor in good health.

V gene TRBV5-4 combines with J gene TRBJ2-4, with TRBD1 matching 7 bases. The trim removed 1 base at V and 1 base at J, leaving 5 bases unmatched. The CDR3 totals 16 residues. CDR1 and CDR2 from the germline V gene are SGHNT and YYREEE (reference sequence). The CDR3 loop reads CASSLTGVGAKNIQYF. CDR3 bases: TGTGCCAGCAGCTTGACAGGGGTAGGGGCCAAAAACATTCAGTACTTC.

The chain has TRBV5-4 and TRBJ2-3; tentative D call: TRBD2 (5 bases). V was pared by 3 bases and J by 2 bases, with 10 bases between. The germline V gene has CDR1 SGHNT and CDR2 YYREEE (reference sequence). The CDR3 length is 14 residues. CDR3 bases: TGTGCCAGCAGCTCCGGACTTCACACAGATACGCAGTATTTT. It translates to CASSSGLHTDTQYF.

Only a few counts were recorded for this clone. V and J are TRBV11-2 and TRBJ2-7; D call uncertain. With 7 bases removed from V and 2 bases from J, the gap between germline ends came to 9 bases. The CDR3 is made up of 12 amino acids. The germline gives CDR1 SGHAT, CDR2 FQNNGV. In nucleotides, the CDR3 is TGTGCCAGCACCATTAGACCCTACGAGCAGTACTTC. As protein: CASTIRPYEQYF.

This rearrangement joins TRBV11-1 to TRBJ2-7, with D possibly being TRBD1 (6 bases). V was cut by 0 bases and J by 1 base, with 13 bases left in between. Germline CDR1 reads SGHAT; CDR2 reads FQDESV (reference sequence). The CDR3 spans 16 residues. CDR3 sequence (DNA): TGTGCCAGCAGCTTAGCTCCGACAGGCATGTCCTACGAGCAGTACTTC. Amino acids: CASSLAPTGMSYEQYF.

CDR3 sequence: CASSPGLYYNEQFF. The CDR3, as DNA: TGTGCCAGCAGTCCAGGACTATACTACAATGAGCAGTTCTTC. This rearrangement joins TRBV27 to TRBJ2-1, with D tentatively TRBD2 (6 bases). CDR1 is MNHEY, CDR2 SMNVEV, per germline (reference sequence). The V gene lost 5 bases and the J gene lost 3 bases, with 11 bases spanning the gap. The length of the CDR3 is 14 residues.

This chain links TRBV18 with TRBJ2-5; TRBD2 matches at 9 bases. This CDR3 spans 19 amino acids. Losses at the gene ends were 1 base for V and 1 base for J; bases not matched to a gene: 13. CDR1 is KGHSH and CDR2 is LQKENI in the germline V gene. CDR3 in DNA: TGTGCCAGCTCACCACTAGCGGGAGTGGTTTCTATCAGCCAAGAGACCCAGTACTTC. Translation gives CASSPLAGVVSISQETQYF.

This clone turned up a few times. The chain employs TRBV19 and TRBJ1-6, with D possibly TRBD1 on 6 matching bases. The CDR3 is 17 residues long. The V end was cut by 5 bases, the J end by 1 base, with 15 bases between. CDR1 LNHDA and CDR2 SQIVND come from the germline V gene (reference sequence). The CDR3 protein is CASSLQQGWSYNSPLHF. The CDR3 nucleotides read TGTGCCAGTAGTCTTCAACAGGGTTGGTCCTATAATTCACCCCTCCACTTT.

This chain uses TRBV27 with TRBJ1-5; D is uncertain. V was cut by 0 bases and J by 4 bases, with 10 bases left in between. The CDR3 loop spans 15 amino acids. Germline CDR1 is MNHEY and CDR2 is SMNVEV (reference sequence). The CDR3 DNA follows: TGTGCCAGCAGTTTATCGCGCCCGGAAAATCAGCCCCAGCATTTT. Protein: CASSLSRPENQPQHF.

The chain uses TRBV30 and TRBJ1-4; D might be TRBD1 (5 bases). V was cut by 4 bases and J by 4 bases, with 16 bases left in between. The CDR3 loop spans 15 amino acids. The germline V gene has CDR1 GTSNPN and CDR2 SVGIG (reference sequence). The CDR3 sequence: CAWTHGGGNNEKLFF. CDR3 DNA: TGTGCCTGGACGCATGGGGGGGGTAATAATGAAAAACTGTTTTTT.

This chain joins TRBV7-3 and TRBJ2-3, with D possibly being TRBD2 (7 bases). Germline V CDR1 and CDR2: SGHTA, FQGTGA. The CDR3 has 14 residues. Trimming removed 6 bases from V and 3 bases from J, with 13 bases in between. The CDR3 sequence is CASSRGGRTDTQYF. The CDR3 DNA reads TGTGCCAGCAGTAGGGGGGGGAGAACAGATACGCAGTATTTT.

The chain links TRBV15 to TRBJ1-5; a weak D match, TRBD1 (5 bases). Germline loops: CDR1 LNHNV, CDR2 YYDKDF (reference sequence). Trimming removed 2 bases from V and 11 bases from J, with 13 bases in between. The CDR3 length is 13 residues. Here the CDR3 DNA reads TGTGCCACCAGCAGATTCGGGGGGGAAACCCAGCATTTT. This gives the protein CATSRFGGETQHF.

The gene calls are TRBV5-1 and TRBJ2-3; D may match TRBD1 or TRBD2 (5 bases each). Germline loops: CDR1 SGHRS, CDR2 YFSETQ. Trimming took off 4 bases at V and 2 bases at J, with 11 bases between the two ends. This CDR3 has 14 amino acids. The CDR3 sequence is CASSKGRATDTQYF. As DNA, the CDR3 is TGCGCCAGCAGCAAGGGACGAGCCACAGATACGCAGTATTTT.

V and J are TRBV19 and TRBJ2-1; 9 positions match TRBD2. The V gene end was trimmed by 5 bases and the J gene end by 3 bases; junction bases not matched to a gene: 14. This CDR3 has 18 amino acids. The V gene's germline CDR1 is LNHDA and CDR2 SQIVND (reference sequence). In DNA, the CDR3 is TGTGCCAGTAGTTCCGAAGTTCTTAGCGGGGGCCTCTACAATGAGCAGTTCTTC. Translating gives CASSSEVLSGGLYNEQFF.

This chain joins TRBV6-6 and TRBJ2-5; 7 nucleotides align to TRBD1. The DNA end favors TRBJ2-7, so the J call may be wrong. This CDR3 has 15 residues. CDR1 is MNHNY and CDR2 is SVGAGI in the germline V gene (reference sequence). CDR3 residues: CASSPHDRASYEQYF. The CDR3 nucleotides read TGTGCCAGCAGCCCGCACGACAGGGCCTCCTACGAGCAGTACTTC.

Regarding this clone: At one end the junction does not follow the germline gene, possibly because of a read error. This chain joins TRBV10-3 and TRBJ1-1; perhaps TRBD1 as D (5 bases). The CDR3 consists of 12 residues. The germline V gene encodes CDR1 ENHRY and CDR2 SYGVKD. The CDR3 bases are TGTGCCATCAGGGTGGGCAGGGCGACTTTCCTCTTT. Translated, it gives CAIRVGRATFLF.